The 20 T cell receptor beta chains given below trace back to one sample, sequenced in a study of control samples from healthy donors and cancer patients. Assay: immunoSEQ multiplex PCR; the TCRdb copy retains only in-frame clones and omits some. The sample lists about 130,000 clones; around nine tenths were seen once. Material: blood. These receptors came from a man aged 18 to 30 in good health.

The chain combines TRBV6-5 with TRBJ1-2; TRBD1 matches 8 bases. This CDR3 spans 14 amino acids. Germline V gene lookup returns CDR1 MNHEY and CDR2 SVGAGI. The trim removed 5 bases at V and 10 bases at J, leaving 12 bases unmatched. The CDR3 sequence is CASSRGVTGADYTF. CDR3 nucleotides: TGTGCCAGCAGTCGGGGCGTGACAGGGGCTGACTACACCTTC.

The chain employs TRBV4-1 and TRBJ2-5; D unclear. The germline V gene has CDR1 MGHRA and CDR2 YSYEKL. CDR3 length: 14 residues. With 0 bases removed from V and 5 bases from J, the gap between germline ends came to 10 bases. Here the CDR3 DNA reads TGCGCCAGCAGCCAAGATGTAGCTCGGGAGACCCAGTACTTC. The encoded protein is CASSQDVARETQYF.

The rearrangement links TRBV7-9 to TRBJ2-3; no reliable D call. The ends were cut back, 1 base at V and 14 bases at J, with 10 bases in the middle. This CDR3 is 11 amino acids long. CDR1 is SEHNR, CDR2 FQNEAQ, per germline (reference sequence). The CDR3 region has the DNA TGTGCCAGCAGCTTAGACCGCTCGTGGTATTTT. Protein sequence: CASSLDRSWYF.

The genes are TRBV2 and TRBJ2-1; D not resolved. Germline CDR1 reads SNHLY; CDR2 reads FYNNEI. The CDR3 covers 14 residues. Trimming pared 8 bases from V and 0 bases from J, leaving 11 bases between. In DNA, the CDR3 is TGTGCCAGCGTTGGCTGGAGCTCCTACAATGAGCAGTTCTTC. This translates into CASVGWSSYNEQFF.

This rearrangement joins TRBV24-1 to TRBJ1-1, with 10 bases lining up with TRBD1. The V and J ends lost 3 bases and 3 bases, in that order; junction bases with no gene match: 6. This CDR3 region has 16 residues. Germline V gene data show CDR1 as KGHDR and CDR2 as SFDVKD. Written as DNA, the CDR3 is TGTGCCACCAGTGATCCCAGGACAGGGGGAGACACTGAAGCTTTCTTT. It translates to CATSDPRTGGDTEAFF.

The chain has TRBV4-1 and TRBJ2-5; tentatively, D is TRBD2 (5 bases). CDR1 and CDR2 (germline): MGHRA, YSYEKL. The CDR3 loop spans 17 amino acids. V lost 0 bases and J lost 5, with 19 bases in between. The CDR3 region has the DNA TGCGCCAGCAGCCAAGAAAGGAACGGGTGGCAGCGGGAGACCCAGTACTTC. Its translation: CASSQERNGWQRETQYF.

The chain uses TRBV10-3 and TRBJ2-2; no clear D. The ends were cut back, 2 bases at V and 6 bases at J, with 1 base in the middle. Germline V gene data show CDR1 as ENHRY and CDR2 as SYGVKD. This CDR3 is 11 amino acids long. The CDR3 protein is CAISEPGELFF. In nucleotides, the CDR3 is TGTGCCATCAGTGAGCCCGGGGAGCTGTTTTTT.

The chain has TRBV19 and TRBJ1-1; D not certain. Germline V lookup: CDR1 LNHDA, CDR2 SQIVND (reference sequence). This CDR3 has 13 amino acids. The V end was cut by 7 bases, the J end by 6 bases, with 15 bases between. CDR3 nucleotide sequence: TGTGCCAGTACCCTCTCCCCGGGAGCTGAAGCTTTCTTT. This codes for CASTLSPGAEAFF.

This clone appeared once. V is TRBV19 and J is TRBJ2-1; 9 nucleotides line up with TRBD1. V shed 4 bases and J 3 bases; nucleotides not matched to a gene: 4. Germline CDR1 LNHDA, CDR2 SQIVND (reference sequence). The CDR3 has 15 amino acids. The CDR3 region has the DNA TGTGCCAGTAGTACGGGACAGGGTAGCTACAATGAGCAGTTCTTC. It yields the protein CASSTGQGSYNEQFF.

This rearrangement joins TRBV27 to TRBJ2-2; TRBD2 agrees at 13 bases. Trimming cost V 2 bases and J 4 bases; bases outside gene matches: 7. Germline V gives CDR1 MNHEY, CDR2 SMNVEV (reference sequence). The CDR3 runs to 18 residues. CDR3 nucleotides: TGTGCCAGCAGTTTAATGGCGGGACTAGCGGGGTTCACCGGGGAGCTGTTTTTT. Translated, it gives CASSLMAGLAGFTGELFF.

This sequence joins TRBV4-1 and TRBJ2-7; D gene ambiguous. The CDR3 is 13 residues long. With 1 base removed from V and 7 bases from J, the gap between germline ends came to 11 bases. Per the germline V gene, CDR1 is MGHRA and CDR2 is YSYEKL. Written as DNA, the CDR3 is TGCGCCAGCAGCCAAGCGCCTTCTGGAGAGCAGTACTTC. It is translated as CASSQAPSGEQYF.

The chain recombines TRBV29-1 with TRBJ1-5; D remains ambiguous. With 7 bases removed from V and 5 bases from J, the gap between germline ends came to 15 bases. The CDR3 is 13 amino acids. Germline V gives CDR1 SQVTM, CDR2 ANQGSEA. The CDR3 here is CSGALGDDQPQHF. The CDR3, as DNA: TGCAGCGGTGCCTTAGGAGACGATCAGCCCCAGCATTTT.

V gene TRBV5-4 combines with J gene TRBJ1-2; TRBD1 agrees at 8 bases. V lost 4 bases to trimming and J lost 3 bases; unmatched junction nucleotides: 8. The CDR3 loop spans 15 amino acids. Germline values: CDR1 SGHNT, CDR2 YYREEE (reference sequence). CDR3 loop: CASSLWTGRYYGYTF. The CDR3 nucleotides are TGTGCCAGCAGCCTTTGGACAGGGAGGTACTATGGCTACACCTTC.

The chain employs TRBV6-2 or TRBV6-3 and TRBJ2-5, with D possibly being TRBD1 (6 bases). V lost 0 bases to trimming and J lost 1 base, with 12 bases between them. Germline V gives CDR1 MNHEY, CDR2 SVGEGT. CDR3 length: 16 amino acids. CDR3 residues: CASSYSYGTPQETQYF. The CDR3, as DNA: TGTGCCAGCAGTTACTCTTACGGGACACCCCAAGAGACCCAGTACTTC.

J is TRBJ1-3 and V is TRBV27, with D unresolved. V was shortened by 5 bases and J by 4 bases, with 12 bases between the two germline ends. The germline V gene has CDR1 MNHEY and CDR2 SMNVEV (reference sequence). The CDR3 runs to 14 residues. The CDR3 is CASSATGLGNTIYF. CDR3 bases: TGTGCCAGCAGTGCGACGGGGTTAGGAAACACCATATATTTT.

The chain uses TRBV27 and TRBJ2-2; tentative D call: TRBD2 (5 bases). The CDR3 length is 18 residues. Trimming removed 1 base from V and 3 bases from J, with 18 bases in between. Looked up from germline, CDR1 is MNHEY and CDR2 is SMNVEV (reference sequence). The CDR3 spells CASSLFPLSQRYTGELFF. CDR3 nucleotide sequence: TGTGCCAGCAGTTTATTCCCTCTTTCGCAGCGGTACACCGGGGAGCTGTTTTTT.

The chain employs TRBV3-1 (or the pseudogene TRBV3-2) and TRBJ2-7, with 7 bases identical to TRBD2. Germline loops: CDR1 LGHDT, CDR2 YNNKEL (reference sequence). The V gene end was trimmed by 0 bases and the J gene end by 2 bases; junction bases not matched to a gene: 7. The CDR3 sequence is 16 residues long. CDR3 sequence (DNA): TGTGCCAGCAGCCAAGAATTGCCGGGGGGAACCTACGAGCAGTACTTC. Its translation: CASSQELPGGTYEQYF.

V gene TRBV7-5 combines with J gene TRBJ2-5; TRBD2 was called by the table and not checked on the DNA. TRBV7-5 has pseudogene status. The CDR3 totals 19 residues. The CDR3 spells CVRSTRLAGAPRGGETQYF. CDR3 sequence (DNA): TGTGTCAGAAGCACCCGACTAGCGGGGGCCCCCCGGGGGGGAGAGACCCAGTACTTC.

This clone was detected only once. This chain joins TRBV25-1 and TRBJ1-4; TRBD1 is a possible D gene (5 bases). CDR1 is MGHDK, CDR2 SYGVNS, per germline. Trimming cost V 2 bases and J 7 bases, with 17 bases left between them. The CDR3 runs 16 residues. The CDR3 DNA reads as TGTGCCAGCAGTGAAGGGGACTCAATATGGCGTGAAAAACTGTTTTTT. It is translated as CASSEGDSIWREKLFF.

This sequence joins TRBV13 and TRBJ2-3; 10 bases are shared with TRBD2. The CDR3 covers 19 residues. CDR1 and CDR2 (germline): PRHDT, FYEKMQ (reference sequence). After removal of 1 base from V and 4 bases from J, the junction contained 14 bases not matched to a gene. CDR3 region: CASSLASGGPSLGADTQYF. DNA of the CDR3: TGTGCCAGCAGCTTAGCTAGCGGGGGCCCCTCACTGGGGGCAGATACGCAGTATTTT.